Sequencing of this TCR beta chain was carried out in a study of control samples from healthy donors and cancer patients. The germline V gene has CDR1 SGHVS and CDR2 FQNEAQ. The CDR3 contains 13 residues. Unmatched junction bases numbered 2, after V lost 5 bases and J lost 2 bases. Some clones are missing from TCRdb's copy, which holds only in-frame ones; the method was immunoSEQ multiplex PCR. The table lists 53,000 or so clones, about nine tenths of them singletons. The gene calls are TRBV7-8 and TRBJ2-5; 7 positions agree with TRBD1. Sequencing used PBMCs. The receptor was derived from a man aged 55 to 70 with head and neck cancer. DNA for the CDR3: TGTGCCAGCAGCCCCAGGGGGCAAGAGACCCAGTACTTC. Residues: CASSPRGQETQYF. Filled out from reference TRBV7-8 and TRBJ2-5, the complete variable domain reads GAGVSQSPRYKVAKRGQDVALRCDPISGHVSLFWYQQALGQGPEFLTYFQNEAQLDKSGLPSDRFFAERPEGSVSTLKIQRTQQEDSAVYLCASSPRGQETQYFGPGTRLLVL.